This TCR beta chain emerged from a study of T cell responses to AZD1222 COVID-19 vaccine. Study-wide points: The donor group comprised mostly white British people and more females; the analysis possibly underestimated clonal diversity.

Concerning this clone itself: Its antigen remains unidentified.

Clones were sequenced by immunoSEQ multiplex PCR, and TCRdb holds only the in-frame ones, with some missing. This sample has roughly 100,000 clones; around 87% occur once, and the top ten carry approximately 5%. Between the trimmed V and J ends, which lost 2 bases and 2 bases, there was a span of 10 bases. The CDR3 length is 14 residues. Germline assignment: CDR1 SGDLS and CDR2 YYNGEE. The TCR comes from an adult in good health. The sequencing here drew on peripheral blood, taken on day 0 of AZD1222 vaccination. The gene calls are TRBV9 and TRBJ1-1; TRBD1 might be the D (5 bases). The CDR3 sequence: CASSVTGANTEAFF. The CDR3 nucleotides are TGTGCCAGCAGCGTTACCGGGGCCAACACTGAAGCTTTCTTT. Full variable domain (rest looked up from reference TRBV9 and TRBJ1-1): DSGVTQTPKHLITATGQRVTLRCSPRSGDLSVYWYQQSLDQGLQFLIQYYNGEERAKGNILERFSAQQFPDLHSELNLSSLELGDSALYFCASSVTGANTEAFFGQGTRLTVV.